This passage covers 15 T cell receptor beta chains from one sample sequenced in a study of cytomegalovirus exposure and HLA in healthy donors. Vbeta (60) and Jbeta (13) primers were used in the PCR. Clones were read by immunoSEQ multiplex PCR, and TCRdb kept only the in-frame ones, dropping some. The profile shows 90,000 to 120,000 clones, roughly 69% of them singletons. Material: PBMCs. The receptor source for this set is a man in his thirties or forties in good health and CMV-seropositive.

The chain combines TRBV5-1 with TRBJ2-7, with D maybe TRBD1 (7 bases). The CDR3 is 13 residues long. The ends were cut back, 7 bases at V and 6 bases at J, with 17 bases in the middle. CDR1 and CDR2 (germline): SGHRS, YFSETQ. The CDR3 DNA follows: TGCGCCAGCTCCCAGGGGGACTTCTCCGAGCAGTACTTC. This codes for CASSQGDFSEQYF.

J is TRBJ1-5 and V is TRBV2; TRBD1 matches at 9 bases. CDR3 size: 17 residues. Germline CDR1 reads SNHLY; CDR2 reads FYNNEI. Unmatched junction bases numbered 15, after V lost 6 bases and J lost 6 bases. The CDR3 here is CASRPGQGVLQGQPQHF. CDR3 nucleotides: TGTGCCAGCAGGCCGGGACAGGGAGTGCTTCAGGGTCAGCCCCAGCATTTT.

The chain's CDR3 is CASSPNGLSYNEQFF. As DNA, the CDR3 is TGTGCCAGCAGCCCCAATGGCCTCTCCTACAATGAGCAGTTCTTC. This chain joins TRBV7-8 and TRBJ2-1; no definite D call. Germline CDR1 and CDR2: SGHVS and FQNEAQ. The CDR3 loop spans 15 amino acids. Trimming took 5 bases from V and 0 from J, leaving 11 bases between them.

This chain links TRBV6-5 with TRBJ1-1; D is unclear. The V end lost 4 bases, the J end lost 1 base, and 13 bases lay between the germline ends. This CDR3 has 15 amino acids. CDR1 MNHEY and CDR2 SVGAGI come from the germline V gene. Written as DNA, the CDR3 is TGTGCCAGCAGTTCCACCTCGGGAGAGAACACTGAAGCTTTCTTT. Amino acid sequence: CASSSTSGENTEAFF.

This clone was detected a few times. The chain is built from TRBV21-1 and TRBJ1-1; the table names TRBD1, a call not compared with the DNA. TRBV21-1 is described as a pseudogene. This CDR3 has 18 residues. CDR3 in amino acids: CASSKLVPGQSMNTEAFF. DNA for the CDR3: TGTGCCAGCAGCAAGCTTGTACCGGGACAGTCAATGAACACTGAAGCTTTCTTT.

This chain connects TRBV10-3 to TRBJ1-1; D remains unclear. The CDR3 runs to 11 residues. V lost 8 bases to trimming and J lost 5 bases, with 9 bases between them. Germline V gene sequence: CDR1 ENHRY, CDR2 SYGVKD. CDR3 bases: TGTGCCATCCGAGGAGGGACTGAAGCTTTCTTT. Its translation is CAIRGGTEAFF.

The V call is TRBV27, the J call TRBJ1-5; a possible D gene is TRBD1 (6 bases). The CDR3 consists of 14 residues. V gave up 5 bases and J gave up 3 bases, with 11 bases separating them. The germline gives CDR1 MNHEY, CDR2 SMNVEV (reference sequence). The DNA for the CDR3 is TGTGCCAGCAGTCCCCGGGACAACAATCAGCCCCAGCATTTT. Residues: CASSPRDNNQPQHF.

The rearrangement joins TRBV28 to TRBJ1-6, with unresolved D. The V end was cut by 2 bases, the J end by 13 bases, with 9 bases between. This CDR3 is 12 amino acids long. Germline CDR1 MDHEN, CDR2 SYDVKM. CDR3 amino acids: CASSLEARPLHF. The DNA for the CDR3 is TGTGCCAGCAGTTTAGAGGCCCGGCCCCTCCACTTT.

In nucleotides, the CDR3 is TGTGCCATCAGTGACACAGAATATAGCAATCAGCCCCAGCATTTT. Encoded protein: CAISDTEYSNQPQHF. The V gene is TRBV10-3, the J gene TRBJ1-5; D gene uncertain. Germline V gene sequence: CDR1 ENHRY, CDR2 SYGVKD. The CDR3 runs to 15 residues. V lost 3 bases to trimming and J lost 0 bases, with 9 bases between them.

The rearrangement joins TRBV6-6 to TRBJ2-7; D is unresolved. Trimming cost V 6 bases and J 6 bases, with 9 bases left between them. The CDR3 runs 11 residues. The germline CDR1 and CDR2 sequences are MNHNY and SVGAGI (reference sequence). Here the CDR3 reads CASSRHGEQYF. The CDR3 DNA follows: TGTGCCAGCAGCAGACACGGCGAGCAGTACTTC.

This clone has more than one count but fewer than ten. The CDR3 sequence is CASSLYEGAFTPLNTGELFF. The CDR3, as DNA: TGCGCCAGCAGCTTGTATGAGGGGGCGTTTACTCCTCTAAACACCGGGGAGCTGTTTTTT. V usage is TRBV5-1 and J usage is TRBJ2-2, with 7 bases lining up with TRBD1. With 1 base clipped from V and 2 bases from J, the junction kept 17 bases outside the gene matches. Germline CDR1 and CDR2: SGHRS and YFSETQ. This CDR3 has 20 amino acids. The full variable domain, its missing parts supplied by reference TRBV5-1 and TRBJ2-2, is KAGVTQTPRYLIKTRGQQVTLSCSPISGHRSVSWYQQTPGQGLQFLFEYFSETQRNKGNFPGRFSGRQFSNSRSEMNVSTLELGDSALYLCASSLYEGAFTPLNTGELFFGEGSRLTVL.

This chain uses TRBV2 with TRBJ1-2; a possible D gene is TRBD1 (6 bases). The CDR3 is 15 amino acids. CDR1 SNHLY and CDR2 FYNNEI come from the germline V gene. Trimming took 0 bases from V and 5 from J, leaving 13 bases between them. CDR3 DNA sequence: TGTGCCAGCAGTGAAGCCATAGGACAGACTTATGGCTACACCTTC. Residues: CASSEAIGQTYGYTF.

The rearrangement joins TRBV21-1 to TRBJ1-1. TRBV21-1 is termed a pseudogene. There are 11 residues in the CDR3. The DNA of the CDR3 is TGTGCCAGCAGCAAATATTCTGAAGCTTTCTTT. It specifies CASSKYSEAFF.

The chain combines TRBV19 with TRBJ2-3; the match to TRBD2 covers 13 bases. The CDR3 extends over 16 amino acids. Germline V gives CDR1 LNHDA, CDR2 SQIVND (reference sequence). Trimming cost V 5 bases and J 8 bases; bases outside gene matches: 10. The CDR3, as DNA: TGTGCCAGTAGTCCCACTAGCGGGGGGGCCTTGGGTACGCAGTATTTT. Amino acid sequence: CASSPTSGGALGTQYF. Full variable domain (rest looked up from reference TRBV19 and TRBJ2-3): DGGITQSPKYLFRKEGQNVTLSCEQNLNHDAMYWYRQDPGQGLRLIYYSQIVNDFQKGDIAEGYSVSREKKESFPLTVTSAQKNPTAFYLCASSPTSGGALGTQYFGPGTRLTVL.

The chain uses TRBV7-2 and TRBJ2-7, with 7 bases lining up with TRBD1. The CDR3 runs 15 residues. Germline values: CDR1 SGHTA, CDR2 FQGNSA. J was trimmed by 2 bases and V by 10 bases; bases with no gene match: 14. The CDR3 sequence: CATRAPSTGTYEQYF. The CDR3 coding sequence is TGTGCCACCCGAGCCCCATCGACAGGGACCTACGAGCAGTACTTC. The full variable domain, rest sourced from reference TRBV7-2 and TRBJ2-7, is GAGVSQSPSNKVTEKGKDVELRCDPISGHTALYWYRQSLGQGLEFLIYFQGNSAPDKSGLPSDRFSAERTGGSVSTLTIQRTQQEDSAVYLCATRAPSTGTYEQYFGPGTRLTVT.